Sequencing of this T cell receptor (beta chain) was carried out in a study of regulatory T cells in long-lasting Graves disease. The germline CDR1 and CDR2 sequences are MNHNS and SASEGT. The CDR3 totals 13 residues. J lost 4 bases, V lost 2 bases, and 1 base had no gene match. The study's findings and limits: Only a small sample size was used, which may have cut accuracy. It was in persistent disease that TRBV28, TRBJ1-2 and TRBJ2-5 were favored. The work looked only at peripheral blood and did not look at thyroid tissue.

Stated time point: newly diagnosed GD, antithyroid drugs for less than 3 months. There was RNA extracted from PBMCs, and the TCR library was made from it. A volume of 7 to 9 milliliters of peripheral blood was collected in EDTA tubes. At least ten counts were recorded for this clonotype. No antigen is known for it. Arm-PCR of CDR3 regions with iRepertoire HTBI primers generated TCR beta libraries. TCRdb ran MiXCR on the multiplex PCR reads and lists one entry per CDR3 protein. The table lists roughly 520,000 distinct CDR3 sequences, around 12% of them singletons. These records were also assigned to another study, of T cells in Graves' hyperthyroidism and ophthalmopathy.

The TCR originated in a woman younger than 45 with Graves disease. J is TRBJ2-7 and V is TRBV6-1, with 8 bases fitting TRBD2. The specimen comprised peripheral blood mononuclear cells (PBMCs), sampled at new diagnosis, from a patient treated with antithyroid drugs. CDR3 sequence reads: CASSESGRYEQYF. In DNA form, the CDR3 reads TGTGCCAGCAGTGAAAGCGGGAGATACGAGCAGTACTTC.